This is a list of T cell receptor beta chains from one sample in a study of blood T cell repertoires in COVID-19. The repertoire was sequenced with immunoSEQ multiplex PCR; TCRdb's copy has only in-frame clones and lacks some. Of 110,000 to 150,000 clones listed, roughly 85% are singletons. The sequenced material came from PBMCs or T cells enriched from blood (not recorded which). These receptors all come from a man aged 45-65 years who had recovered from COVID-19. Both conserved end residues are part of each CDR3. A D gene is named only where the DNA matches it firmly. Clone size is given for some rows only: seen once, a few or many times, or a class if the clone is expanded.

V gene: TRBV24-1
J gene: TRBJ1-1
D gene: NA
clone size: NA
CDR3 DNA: TGTGCCACCAGTGATTCAATTCGACAGACTGAAGCTTTCTTT
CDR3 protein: CATSDSIRQTEAFF

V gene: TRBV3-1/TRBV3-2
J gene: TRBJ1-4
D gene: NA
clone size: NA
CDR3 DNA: TGTGCCAGCGGGACTAGGGGGGCGGAGAATGAAAAACTGTTTTTT
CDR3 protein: CASGTRGAENEKLFF

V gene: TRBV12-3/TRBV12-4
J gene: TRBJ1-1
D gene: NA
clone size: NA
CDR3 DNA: TGTGCCAGCAGTTTAGGAGGGTTCAGTAAAGCTTTCTTT
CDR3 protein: CASSLGGFSKAFF

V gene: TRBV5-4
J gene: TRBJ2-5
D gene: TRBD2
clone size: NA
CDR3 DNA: TGTGCCAGCAGCGGGCGGACTAGGGGCCAAGAGACCCAGTACTTC
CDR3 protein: CASSGRTRGQETQYF

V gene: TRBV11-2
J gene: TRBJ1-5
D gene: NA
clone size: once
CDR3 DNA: TGTGCCAGCAGCAGGGGAAATAGCAATCAGCCCCAGCATTTT
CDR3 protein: CASSRGNSNQPQHF

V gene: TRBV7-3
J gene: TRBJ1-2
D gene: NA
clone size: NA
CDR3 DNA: TGTGCCAGCAGCTTTACTTCTAACTATGGCTACACCTTC
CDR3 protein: CASSFTSNYGYTF

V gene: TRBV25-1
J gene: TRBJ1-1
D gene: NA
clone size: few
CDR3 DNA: TGTGCCAGCAGTGAACGCAGGGTGTCGGAAGCTTTCTTT
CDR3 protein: CASSERRVSEAFF

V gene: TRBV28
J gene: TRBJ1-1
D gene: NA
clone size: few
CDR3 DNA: TGTGCCAGCAGCCTCCAGGGCACTGAAGCTTTCTTT
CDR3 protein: CASSLQGTEAFF

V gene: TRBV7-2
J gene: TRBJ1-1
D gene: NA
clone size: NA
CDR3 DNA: TGTGCCAGCAGCTTGCAGGTTAAGAACACTGAAGCTTTCTTT
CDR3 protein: CASSLQVKNTEAFF

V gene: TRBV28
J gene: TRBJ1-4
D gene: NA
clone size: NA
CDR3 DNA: TGTGCCAGCGGGGGAGGGGTAGAAAAACTGTTTTTT
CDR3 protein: CASGGGVEKLFF

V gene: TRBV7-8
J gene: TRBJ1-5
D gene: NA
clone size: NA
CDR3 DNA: TGTGCCAGCAGCTCCAGTAGACAGGGCAATCAGCCCCAGCATTTT
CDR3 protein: CASSSSRQGNQPQHF

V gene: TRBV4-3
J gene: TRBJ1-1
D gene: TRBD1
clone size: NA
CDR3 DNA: TGCGCCAGCAGCCAAGGGACAGGGGATGGGGCTTTCTTT
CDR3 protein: CASSQGTGDGAFF

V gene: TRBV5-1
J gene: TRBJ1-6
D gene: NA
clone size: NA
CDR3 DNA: TGCGCCAGCAGCTTGGCCGGGAGATCACCCCTCCACTTT
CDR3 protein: CASSLAGRSPLHF

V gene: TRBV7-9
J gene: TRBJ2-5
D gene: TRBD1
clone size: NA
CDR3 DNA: TGTGCCAGCAGCTACACGGGACAGGGGGCGGGAGAGACCCAGTACTTC
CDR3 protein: CASSYTGQGAGETQYF

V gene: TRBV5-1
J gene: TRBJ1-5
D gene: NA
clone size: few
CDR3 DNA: TGCGCCAGCCCTTGGAGTCTGGCTATTTATAGCAATCAGCCCCAGCATTTT
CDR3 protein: CASPWSLAIYSNQPQHF

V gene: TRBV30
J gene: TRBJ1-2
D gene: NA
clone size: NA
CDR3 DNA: TGTGCCTGGAGAACTACCCGCGCTGGGGGCTACACCTTC
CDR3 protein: CAWRTTRAGGYTF

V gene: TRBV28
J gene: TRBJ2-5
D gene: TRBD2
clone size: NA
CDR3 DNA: TGTGCCAGCAGGTCAGCGGGGATAAAAGAGACCCAGTACTTC
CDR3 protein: CASRSAGIKETQYF

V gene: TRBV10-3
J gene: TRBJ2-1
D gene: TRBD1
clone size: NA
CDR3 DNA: TGTGCCATCAGGAAGGACAGGGGGGACGGTGAGCAGTTCTTC
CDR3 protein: CAIRKDRGDGEQFF

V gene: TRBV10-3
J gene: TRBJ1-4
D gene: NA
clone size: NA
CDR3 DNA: TGTGCCATCAGTGAGGGCCAAACTAATGAAAAACTGTTTTTT
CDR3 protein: CAISEGQTNEKLFF

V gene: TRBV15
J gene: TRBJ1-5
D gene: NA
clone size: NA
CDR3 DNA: TGTGCCACCAGCAGAGGAGGGGGGGACCTTAGCAATCAGCCCCAGCATTTT
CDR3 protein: CATSRGGGDLSNQPQHF

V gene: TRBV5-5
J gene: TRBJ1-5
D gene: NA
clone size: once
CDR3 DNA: TGTGCCAGCAGCTTGGCCCCGGTGAGCAATCAGCCCCAGCATTTT
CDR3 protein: CASSLAPVSNQPQHF

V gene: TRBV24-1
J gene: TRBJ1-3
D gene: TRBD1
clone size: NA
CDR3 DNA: TGTGCCACCAGTGATAAGACAGGGACTGGAAACACCATATATTTT
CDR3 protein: CATSDKTGTGNTIYF

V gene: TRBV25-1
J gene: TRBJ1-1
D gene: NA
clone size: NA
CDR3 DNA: TGTGCCAGCAGTACCTGGACAGCGTTCAAAACTGAAGCTTTCTTT
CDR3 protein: CASSTWTAFKTEAFF

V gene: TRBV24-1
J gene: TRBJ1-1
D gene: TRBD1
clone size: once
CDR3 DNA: TGTGCCACCAGTGGCGGGACAGGGAACACTGAAGCTTTCTTT
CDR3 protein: CATSGGTGNTEAFF

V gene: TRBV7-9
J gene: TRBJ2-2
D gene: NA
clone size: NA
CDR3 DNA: TGTGCCAGCAGAGTTGGAGGAACTTCCACCGGGGAGCTGTTTTTT
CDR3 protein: CASRVGGTSTGELFF

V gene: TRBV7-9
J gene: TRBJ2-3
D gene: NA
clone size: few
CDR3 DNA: TGTGCCAGCAGCTTACGGGAGGATACGCAGTATTTT
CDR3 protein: CASSLREDTQYF

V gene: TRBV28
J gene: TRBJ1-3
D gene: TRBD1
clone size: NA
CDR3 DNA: TGTGCCAGCAGTTTGTCCCCCGGGACAGCCCAATTTAGAGGCACCATATATTTT
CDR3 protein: CASSLSPGTAQFRGTIYF

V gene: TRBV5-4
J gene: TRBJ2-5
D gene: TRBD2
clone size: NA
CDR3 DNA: TGTGCCAGCAGCTTGGCCGGCGGGGGGGCGGTAGAGACCCAGTACTTC
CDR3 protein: CASSLAGGGAVETQYF

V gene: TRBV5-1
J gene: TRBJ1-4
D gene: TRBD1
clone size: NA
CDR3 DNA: TGCGCCAGCAGAGCCGGGACAGGGAATGAAAAACTGTTTTTT
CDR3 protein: CASRAGTGNEKLFF

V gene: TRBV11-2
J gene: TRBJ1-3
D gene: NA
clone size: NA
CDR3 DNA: TGTGCCAGCAGCTTAACCCTAGGAAACACCATATATTTT
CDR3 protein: CASSLTLGNTIYF

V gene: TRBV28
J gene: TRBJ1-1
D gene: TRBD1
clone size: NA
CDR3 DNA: TGTGCCAGCAGTCCGCGGACAGGGCGGAACACTGAAGCTTTCTTT
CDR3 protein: CASSPRTGRNTEAFF

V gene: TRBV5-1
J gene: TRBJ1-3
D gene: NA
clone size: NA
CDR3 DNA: TGCGCCAGCAGCTTCGCAGGTGACTCTGGAAACACCATATATTTT
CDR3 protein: CASSFAGDSGNTIYF

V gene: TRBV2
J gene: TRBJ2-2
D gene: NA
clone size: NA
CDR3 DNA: TGTGCCAGCACCTCCTCTTTTGGGCGGAACACCGGGGAGCTGTTTTTT
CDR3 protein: CASTSSFGRNTGELFF

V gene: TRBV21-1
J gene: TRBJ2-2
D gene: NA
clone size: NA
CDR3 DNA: TGTGCCAGCCGACCCGATTGGGACAGGGACAGGGGTACGTCTACCGGGGAGCTGTTTTTT
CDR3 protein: CASRPDWDRDRGTSTGELFF

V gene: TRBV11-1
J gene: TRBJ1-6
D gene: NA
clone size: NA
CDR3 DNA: TGTGCCAGCAGCTTAGAGGCGACTCGGCCCCTCCACTTT
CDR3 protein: CASSLEATRPLHF

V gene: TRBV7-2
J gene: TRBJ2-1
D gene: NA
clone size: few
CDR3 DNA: TGTGCCAGCAGCTTAGGGAGAGGAACCTACAATGAGCAGTTCTTC
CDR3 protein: CASSLGRGTYNEQFF

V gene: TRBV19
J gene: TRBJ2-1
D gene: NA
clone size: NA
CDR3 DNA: TGTGCCAGTAGTATCGAGGGTTCGCCGTACAATGAGCAGTTCTTC
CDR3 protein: CASSIEGSPYNEQFF

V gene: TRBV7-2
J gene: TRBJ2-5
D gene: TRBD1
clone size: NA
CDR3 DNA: TGTGCCAGCAGTGGACAGGGAGGAGGAGAGACCCAGTACTTC
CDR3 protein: CASSGQGGGETQYF

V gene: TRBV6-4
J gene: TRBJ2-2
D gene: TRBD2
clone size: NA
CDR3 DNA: TGTGCCAGCAGTACTGGACTAGCGGCCGGGGAGCTGTTTTTT
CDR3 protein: CASSTGLAAGELFF

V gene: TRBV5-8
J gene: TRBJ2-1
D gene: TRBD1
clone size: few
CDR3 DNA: TGTGCCAGCAGCCCGGGACAGGGACGAAACTCCTACAATGAGCAGTTCTTC
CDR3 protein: CASSPGQGRNSYNEQFF

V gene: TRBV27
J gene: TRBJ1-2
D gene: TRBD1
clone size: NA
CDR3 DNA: TGTGCCAGCAGTTCGAACACAGGGGTTTATGGCTACACCTTC
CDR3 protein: CASSSNTGVYGYTF

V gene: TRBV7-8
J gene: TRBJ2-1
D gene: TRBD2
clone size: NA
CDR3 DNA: TGTGCCAGCAGCTTAGCCGGGGGCACTAGCGGGAGTGATGAGCAGTTCTTC
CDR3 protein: CASSLAGGTSGSDEQFF

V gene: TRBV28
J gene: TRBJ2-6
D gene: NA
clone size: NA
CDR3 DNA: TGTGCCAGCAGTTTAACGGGCTCTGGGGCCAACGTCCTGACTTTC
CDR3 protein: CASSLTGSGANVLTF

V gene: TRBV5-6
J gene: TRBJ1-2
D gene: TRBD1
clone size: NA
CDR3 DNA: TGTGCCAGCAGCTTAACCGGGACAGGGGGATATGGCTACACCTTC
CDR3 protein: CASSLTGTGGYGYTF

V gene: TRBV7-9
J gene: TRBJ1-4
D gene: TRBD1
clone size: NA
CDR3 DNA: TGTGCCAGCAGCCCGACAGGGCGGAGTGAAAAACTGTTTTTT
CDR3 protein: CASSPTGRSEKLFF

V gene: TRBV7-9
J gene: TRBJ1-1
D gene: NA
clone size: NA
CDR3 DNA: TGTGCCAGCAGCCGGACAGATGAAGCTTTCTTT
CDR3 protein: CASSRTDEAFF

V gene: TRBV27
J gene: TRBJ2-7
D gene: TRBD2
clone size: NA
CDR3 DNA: TGTGCCAGCAGGATGGGGACTAAAGCCTACGAGCAGTACTTC
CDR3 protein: CASRMGTKAYEQYF

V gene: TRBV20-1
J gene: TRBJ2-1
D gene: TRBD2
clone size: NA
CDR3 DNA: TGCAGTGCTAGTAAAGGACTAGCGGACAATGAGCAGTTCTTC
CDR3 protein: CSASKGLADNEQFF

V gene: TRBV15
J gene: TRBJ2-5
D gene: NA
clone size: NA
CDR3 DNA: TGTGCCACCAGCAGGTTAGGGGCCGTCCAAGAGACCCAGTACTTC
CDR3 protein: CATSRLGAVQETQYF

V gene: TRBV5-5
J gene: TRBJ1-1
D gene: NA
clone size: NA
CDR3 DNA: TGTGCCAGCAGCTTGGCCGCGGGCGGCGACACTGAAGCTTTCTTT
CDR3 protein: CASSLAAGGDTEAFF

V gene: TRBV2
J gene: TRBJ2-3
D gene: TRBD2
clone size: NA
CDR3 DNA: TGTGCCAGCAGTGGGAGGGCTAGCGGTGCAGATACGCAGTATTTT
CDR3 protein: CASSGRASGADTQYF